A selection of T cell receptor beta chains follows, all from one sample in a study of CXCR3-negative and CXCR3-positive naive CD8 T cells. From the 5' RACE reads, TCRdb lists one entry per CDR3 protein and no DNA. Recorded for this sample: over 95,000 distinct CDR3 sequences. The source material was naive CXCR3+ CD8+ T cells from blood. These receptors were obtained from a human donor in good health. Some clones in this sample may be carry-over from other donors' samples. The CDR3 runs from the conserved cysteine through the conserved F or W.

v_gene	j_gene	CDR3aa
TRBV6-2/TRBV6-3	TRBJ2-2	CASSVQDTGELFF
TRBV6-5	TRBJ2-2	CASSYASGGNTGELFF
TRBV7-9	TRBJ2-7	CASSWGAYYEQYF
TRBV6-2/TRBV6-3	TRBJ2-1	CASGGLALDEQFF
TRBV7-8	TRBJ2-5	CASSLVDRSLQETQYF
TRBV15	TRBJ2-7	CATSSKQNYEQYF
TRBV7-3	TRBJ2-1	CASSLTSGGPLDEQFF
TRBV12-3/TRBV12-4	TRBJ1-6	CASRRTADNSPLHF
TRBV28	TRBJ2-1	CASSFGQQEVHNEQFF
TRBV20-1	TRBJ1-5	CSATPDGFNSNQPQHF
TRBV20-1	TRBJ2-7	CSAKYPRGQGGYEQYF
TRBV11-3	TRBJ2-1	CACSLRGSSYNEQFF
TRBV27	TRBJ2-7	CASSPILSYEQYF
TRBV5-1	TRBJ2-2	CASSFYSSGNTGELFF
TRBV4-3	TRBJ1-2	CASSQTGTEANYGYTF
TRBV3-1	TRBJ1-2	CASSGQGWNGYTF
TRBV7-9	TRBJ2-4	CASSSWTGMLYDIQYF
TRBV5-1	TRBJ2-1	CASSLGGHNEQFF
TRBV28	TRBJ2-3	CASSLYGSPSTDTQYF
TRBV4-3	TRBJ1-6	CASSQDRQDYPNSPLHF
TRBV9	TRBJ1-1	CASSGRDGQNTEAFF
TRBV21-1	TRBJ2-1	CASSKDTAMRINEQFF
TRBV13	TRBJ2-1	CASSLNRGPGNEQFF
TRBV15	TRBJ2-7	CATSDRDSSYEQYF
TRBV5-6	TRBJ2-7	CASSTSSEQYF
TRBV6-6	TRBJ2-1	CASSYVLAGGYEQFF
TRBV12-3/TRBV12-4	TRBJ2-6	CASSEDRGKVGANVLTF
TRBV15	TRBJ1-1	CATSRGTGLNTEAFF
TRBV6-5	TRBJ1-1	CASSFDRGSNTEAFF
TRBV10-3	TRBJ1-1	CAISDTYTEAFF
TRBV20-1	TRBJ2-1	CSARGAPYNEQFF
TRBV4-1	TRBJ2-7	CASSQDQLETHHEQYF
TRBV10-3	TRBJ2-2	CATADRQYAGELFF
TRBV12-3/TRBV12-4	TRBJ2-1	CAIGLAGDEQFF
TRBV9	TRBJ2-7	CASSGGQGTYEQYF
TRBV12-3/TRBV12-4	TRBJ1-5	CASSQTGAGQPQHF
TRBV14	TRBJ2-4	CASSQAGTSGSRGDIQYF
TRBV12-3/TRBV12-4	TRBJ1-5	CASSPPLGTGGTQHF
TRBV7-3	TRBJ2-1	CASSSTSGRWDEQFF
TRBV27	TRBJ1-1	CASSHRGPDEAFF
TRBV6-6	TRBJ2-5	CASRVVYQETQYF
TRBV7-8	TRBJ2-7	CASSLNMKYEQYF
TRBV21-1	TRBJ1-5	CASSKGVDRDQPQHF
TRBV5-1	TRBJ2-7	CASNLDMGGTEQYF
TRBV12-3/TRBV12-4	TRBJ2-5	CASSWGLAGSETQYF
TRBV4-1	TRBJ2-2	CASSQLGGGRANTGELFF
TRBV11-2	TRBJ2-3	CASSLDFRDRGGTDTQYF
TRBV9	TRBJ2-7	CASSVSTKGTYEQYF
TRBV4-1	TRBJ2-1	CASSQVHEINEQFF
TRBV29-1	TRBJ1-1	CSGSTATSAFF